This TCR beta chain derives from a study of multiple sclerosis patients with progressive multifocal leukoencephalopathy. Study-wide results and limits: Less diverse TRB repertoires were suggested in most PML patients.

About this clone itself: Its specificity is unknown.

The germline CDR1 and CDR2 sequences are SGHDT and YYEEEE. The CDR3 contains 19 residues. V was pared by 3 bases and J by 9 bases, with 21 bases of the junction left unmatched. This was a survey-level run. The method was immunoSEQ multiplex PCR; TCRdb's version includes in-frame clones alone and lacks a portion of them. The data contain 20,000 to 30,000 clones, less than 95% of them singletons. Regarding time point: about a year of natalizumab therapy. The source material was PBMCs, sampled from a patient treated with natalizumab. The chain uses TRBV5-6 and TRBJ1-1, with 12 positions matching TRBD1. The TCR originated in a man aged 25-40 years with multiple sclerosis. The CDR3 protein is CASSSSGTGGLLAQGKAFF. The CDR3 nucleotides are TGTGCCAGCAGCTCCTCCGGGACAGGGGGCCTTTTAGCTCAGGGAAAAGCTTTCTTT. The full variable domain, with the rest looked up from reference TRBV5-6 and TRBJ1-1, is DAGVTQSPTHLIKTRGQQVTLRCSPKSGHDTVSWYQQALGQGPQFIFQYYEEEERQRGNFPDRFSGHQFPNYSSELNVNALLLGDSALYLCASSSSGTGGLLAQGKAFFGQGTRLTVV.